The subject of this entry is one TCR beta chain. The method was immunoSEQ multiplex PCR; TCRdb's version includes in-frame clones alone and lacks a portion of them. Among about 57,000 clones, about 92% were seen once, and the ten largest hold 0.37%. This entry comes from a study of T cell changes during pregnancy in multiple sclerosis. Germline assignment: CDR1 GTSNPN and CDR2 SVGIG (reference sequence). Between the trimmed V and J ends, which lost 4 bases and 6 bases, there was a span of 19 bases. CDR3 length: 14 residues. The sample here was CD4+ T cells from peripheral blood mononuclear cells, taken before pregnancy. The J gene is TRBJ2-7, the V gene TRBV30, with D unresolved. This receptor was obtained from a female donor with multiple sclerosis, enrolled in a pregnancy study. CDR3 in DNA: TGTGCCTGGAAACAGTTTACCTCCCACGGCGAGCAGTACTTC. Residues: CAWKQFTSHGEQYF.